This T cell receptor (beta chain) was retrieved from a study of CXCR3-negative and CXCR3-positive naive CD8 T cells. On this clonotype itself: Its antigen is not identified.

The method, 5' RACE with UMI labels, was used to prepare the TRB cDNA libraries. TCRdb re-analyzed the 5' RACE reads; it lists each CDR3 protein once, without DNA. Its table lists about 38,000 distinct CDR3 sequences. CDR1 and CDR2 (germline): SGHRS, YFSETQ. The length of the CDR3 is 16 residues. Findings and limits, study-wide: Memory CD8+ cells showed much lower diversity, while both naive subsets were comparably high. CD5 surface expression was similar among naive subsets, and TCR strength was estimated by inference from TRB CDR3 properties. With CXCR3 expression partially decreased after cryopreservation, most assays relied on fresh PBMCs. Naive cells, whether CXCR3-negative or CXCR3-positive, had similar TRBV-TRBJ usage, while memory cells differed.

This TCR was recovered from a human donor in good health. Some clones in this sample may be carry-over from other donors' samples. Sequenced input: memory CD8+ T cells from blood. V usage is TRBV5-1 and J usage is TRBJ1-2; TCRdb calls TRBD1, which cannot be checked without DNA. The chain's CDR3 is CASSNYGTGNNYGYTF. Drawing the rest from reference TRBV5-1 and TRBJ1-2, the complete variable domain is KAGVTQTPRYLIKTRGQQVTLSCSPISGHRSVSWYQQTPGQGLQFLFEYFSETQRNKGNFPGRFSGRQFSNSRSEMNVSTLELGDSALYLCASSNYGTGNNYGYTFGSGTRLTVV.